This T cell receptor (beta chain) was identified during a study of CD8+CD57+ T cells in acquired aplastic anemia (dated by TCRdb to 2016 to 2019). For context, the study as a whole: A mean of 3.2 ug of DNA, ranging from roughly 0.17 to 30 ug, was extracted from sorted CD4+ and CD8+ cells. Healthy donor samples averaged about 9.9 million reads for CD4+ and 11.0 million for CD8+ cells. Findings and caveats that apply to the study as a whole: Between patients and healthy controls, no significant difference in CD8+ Simpson's diversity was found (P=0.060). Although roughly 30 CD8+ CDR3 sequences were shared by patients and controls, these sequences appeared highly expressed in patients and within the immunodominant clones of patients.

As concerns this clonotype: What antigen it recognizes has not been identified. Its ends do not fully match the called genes, so a read error is possible.

CDR1 MGHDK and CDR2 SYGVNS were looked up in the germline V gene. Including cysteine and phenylalanine, the CDR3 has 17 amino acids. Of the read, only the CDR3 DNA is kept; its 51 bases are in frame from base 1. Profiling of TCR beta VDJ combinations and CDR3 sequences used genomic DNA as the template. TCR repertoire sequencing was run on an Illumina HiSeq 2000. Per the original workflow: TRBV/TRBJ rearrangement plots, CDR3 size and DJ length profiles, and Simpson's diversity index were used to assess repertoires. Whichever DNA sequence was most abundant in the deep sequencing data was defined as the immunodominant clone. CDR3 amino acid sequences were checked for sharing across subjects and were also compared against the VDJdb database and published repertoires. TCRdb reprocessing: public reads trimmed at Q25 with fastp, clones called with MiXCR, in-frame beta chains kept. Each entry is one CDR3 protein sequence, shown with its most common DNA and genes. TCRdb's processing, not the study's, gives the V and J calls here. The sample has approximately 130,000 distinct CDR3 sequences on record, 41% of them singletons. The ten largest clones add up to roughly 8.1% of the sample.

The study deep-sequenced TCR repertoires of sorted CD4+ and CD8+ blood T cells from severe aplastic anemia patients and healthy subjects. Ficoll-Paque density gradient centrifugation was used to isolate peripheral blood mononuclear cells. Before DNA was extracted, CD4+ and CD8+ T cells were sorted using either FACS or magnetic beads. The TCR comes from a human donor in good health, serving as a control. This chain joins TRBV25-1 to TRBJ1-4; 7 central nucleotides agree with TRBD1. Sequenced sample: sorted CD4+, CD8+, or CD8+CD57+ T cells (not recorded which) from PBMCs. This receptor has the CDR3 CVSSGATGWYSNEELFF. The base sequence is TGTGTCAGCAGTGGGGCGACAGGGTGGTACTCTAATGAAGAACTGTTTTTT.